This T cell receptor beta chain was retrieved from a study of cytomegalovirus exposure and HLA in healthy donors. For the study at large: The approximately 120 validation repertoires were produced on the same platform as the 670 or so repertoires of the first cohort. This was reported in a later analysis.

Concerning this clone itself: Its antigen remains unknown.

Study-level results: Altogether, 150 to 200 TCR beta chains were recorded as cytomegalovirus-associated. Most TCR sequences proved rare, with some public TCRs found in many donors. First-cohort TCR clusters tended to co-occur in the 130 or so validation repertoires, a later analysis found.

Using immunoSEQ multiplex PCR, the repertoire was profiled, and TCRdb retains in-frame clones only, with some absent. Here the sample spans 120,000 to 150,000 clones, approximately 91% being singletons. This CDR3 spans 17 amino acids. The trim removed 5 bases at V and 6 bases at J, leaving 16 bases unmatched. Germline values: CDR1 MGHRA, CDR2 YSYEKL. The V call is TRBV4-1, the J call TRBJ2-1; 7 nucleotides match TRBD2. This sequence originates from a man aged 18 to 29 in good health and CMV-seronegative. The sample comprised PBMCs. The CDR3 nucleotides are TGCGCCAGCAGCTCAACCTGGGGGACTCCGGGGGGCAATGAGCAGTTCTTC. Amino acid sequence: CASSSTWGTPGGNEQFF.